The 5 T cell receptor beta chains listed next were all sequenced from one sample in a study of T-cell reconstitution after alpha-beta-depleted transplantation in children. Unique molecular identifiers were incorporated when the TCRbeta library was constructed. TCRdb reanalysed the PCR reads using MiXCR and keeps one entry per CDR3 protein. The profile shows about 600,000 distinct CDR3 sequences, roughly 10% of them singletons. Here the sequenced sample was PBMCs from the stem cell graft donor, taken from the stem cell graft. All receptors derive from a human donor who donated a stem cell graft to a child with acute myeloid leukemia.

This clonotype was recorded a few times. J is TRBJ2-2 and V is TRBV5-6; D is possibly TRBD1 or TRBD2 (6 bases each). The CDR3 sequence is 15 residues long. V lost 1 base, J lost 4 bases, and 11 bases lay in between. CDR1 is SGHDT, CDR2 YYEEEE, per germline. CDR3 DNA: TGTGCCAGCAGCTTGCTGAAGGGGGGCACCGGGGAGCTGTTTTTT. As protein: CASSLLKGGTGELFF.

This clonotype was found a few times. The rearrangement uses TRBV23-1 and TRBJ2-2; either TRBD1 or TRBD2 may supply D (5 bases each). Being an ORF, TRBV23-1 has a function that is uncertain. The CDR3 is 17 residues long. V was trimmed by 3 bases and J by 0 bases, leaving 14 bases between them. CDR3 sequence (DNA): TGCGCCAGCAGTCAGTCCGGGACGATTTCGAACACCGGGGAGCTGTTTTTT. It codes for CASSQSGTISNTGELFF.

This CDR3 is CASTSPPDTQYF. The CDR3 DNA reads TGTGCCAGCACCTCGCCTCCAGATACGCAGTATTTT. The chain links TRBV12-3 or TRBV12-4 to TRBJ2-3, with D unresolved. V lost 7 bases to trimming and J lost 4 bases, with 9 bases between them. The CDR3 consists of 12 residues.

This clonotype was seen only a few times. The chain couples TRBV4-2 to TRBJ2-7; the match to TRBD2 covers 9 bases. J gave up 4 bases and V 0 bases, and 7 bases lay outside the gene matches. Germline lookup yields CDR1 LGHNA and CDR2 YNFKEQ. The CDR3 runs 16 residues. The CDR3 loop reads CASSQEGRGRAYEQYF. The CDR3 DNA follows: TGTGCCAGCAGCCAAGAAGGGCGCGGGAGGGCATACGAGCAGTACTTC.

This clonotype was observed a few times. The CDR3, as DNA: TGTGCCAGCAGCGTACGACTAGCGGGGAACACCGGGGAGCTGTTTTTT. Translating gives CASSVRLAGNTGELFF. The V and J genes are TRBV9 and TRBJ2-2; TRBD2 agrees at 10 bases. Germline V gene data show CDR1 as SGDLS and CDR2 as YYNGEE. The CDR3 runs to 16 residues. V lost 1 base, J lost 1 base, and 1 base stayed unmatched.